Given below is one T cell receptor (beta chain) in context. What it recognizes is unknown. This record belongs to a study of T cell responses to AZD1222 COVID-19 vaccine. Study context: Second-dose groups at about 4 or about 12 weeks were pooled.

General observations from the study: Unmutated variant regions are reportedly the target of nearly half of TCRs that are spike-specific.

Trimming pared 8 bases from V and 2 bases from J, leaving 14 bases between. The germline V gene encodes CDR1 SNHLY and CDR2 FYNNEI. The CDR3 loop spans 14 amino acids. Only in-frame clones appear in the TCRdb table, and some are missing; sequencing was by immunoSEQ multiplex PCR. The sample lists about 110,000 clones; over 75% were seen once. This TCR was recovered from an adult in good health. The source was peripheral blood, collected on day 0 of AZD1222 vaccination. This chain links TRBV2 with TRBJ2-3; D may be TRBD2 (7 bases). The CDR3 spells CASRGAVPTDTQYF. The CDR3 nucleotides read TGTGCCAGCCGGGGGGCCGTTCCCACAGATACGCAGTATTTT. Together with reference TRBV2 and TRBJ2-3, the CDR3 gives the full variable domain: EPEVTQTPSHQVTQMGQEVILRCVPISNHLYFYWYRQILGQKVEFLVSFYNNEISEKSEIFDDQFSVERPDGSNFTLKIRSTKLEDSAMYFCASRGAVPTDTQYFGPGTRLTVL.